This T cell receptor beta chain appears in the sequencing data of a study of regulatory T cells in long-lasting Graves disease. The time point is: newly diagnosed GD, antithyroid drugs for less than 3 months. Making the TCR library involved RNA that had been extracted from PBMCs. For TCR beta, libraries came from iRepertoire HTBI primers and Arm-PCR of CDR3 regions. TCRdb redid the calling of the multiplex PCR reads with MiXCR, one entry per CDR3 protein. The sample consists of fewer than 650,000 distinct CDR3 sequences, 15% to 20% of them appearing once. A further study also used this sample, focusing on T cells in Graves' hyperthyroidism and ophthalmopathy.

This TCR derives from a man younger than 35 with Graves disease. The specimen comprised peripheral blood mononuclear cells (PBMCs), sampled at new diagnosis, from a patient treated with antithyroid drugs.

This chain's CDR3 is CSASPGSLAGLTDTQYF. The CDR3 DNA reads as TGCAGTGCTAGTCCGGGCTCTCTAGCGGGCCTCACAGATACGCAGTATTTT. The J gene is TRBJ2-3, the V gene TRBV20-1; 8 nucleotides match TRBD2. The length of the CDR3 is 17 residues. CDR1 and CDR2 from the germline V gene are DFQATT and SNEGSKA (reference sequence). V shed 3 bases, J shed 2 bases, and the junction held 13 bases outside the gene matches.